This T cell receptor beta chain was sequenced in a study of T cells in Graves' hyperthyroidism and ophthalmopathy. Study information: Upon initial diagnosis and before any treatment, peripheral blood was collected.

Amplification of TCR beta CDR3 regions was performed using RNA transcripts as template. RT-PCR in the first round (using the HTBI primer set) targeted the TCR CDR3. TCRdb re-called the multiplex PCR reads through MiXCR, storing one row per CDR3 protein. The profile covers a few hundred thousand distinct CDR3 sequences, with 12% to 15% appearing a single time and about 37% taken by the ten largest. The CDR3 sequence is 16 residues long. Trimming took off 1 base at V and 0 bases at J, with 12 bases between the two ends. Germline V lookup: CDR1 DFQATT, CDR2 SNEGSKA (reference sequence). In this sample, this clonotype turned up many times. A Clinical Activity Score of at least 3, a NOSPECS grade of at least 4 and a duration under 3 months were recorded in the ophthalmopathy patients.

The sequence was obtained from a middle-aged woman with Graves' ophthalmopathy. Specimen: blood. The chain has TRBV20-1 and TRBJ2-2; D tentatively fits TRBD1 or TRBD2 (5 bases each). This chain's CDR3 is CSARGFRDANTGELFF. In DNA, the CDR3 is TGCAGTGCTAGAGGTTTCAGGGACGCGAACACCGGGGAGCTGTTTTTT.